Listed below are T cell receptor beta chains from one sample, sequenced in a study of Ad26.COV2.S vaccination and SARS-CoV-2 variants. Assay: immunoSEQ multiplex PCR; the TCRdb copy retains only in-frame clones and omits some. The sample has about 460,000 clones, roughly nine tenths seen once; the top ten hold approximately 1.7%. Source: peripheral blood, taken in a trial of Ad26.COV2.S vaccine versus placebo. The receptors originated from a person aged 18-65 years who received the Ad26.COV2.S COVID-19 vaccine or a placebo. The conserved cysteine and the conserved F or W are not part of the CDR3 here.

V	J	CDR3
TRBV5-1	TRBJ1-4	ASSLTGARANEKLF
TRBV5-5	TRBJ2-7	ASSFGYEQY
TRBV28	TRBJ2-6	ATGGRDPTGANVLT
TRBV19	TRBJ2-3	ASSSGTGITDTQY
TRBV4-3	TRBJ2-4	ASSPGLAGSAKNIQY
TRBV7-9	TRBJ2-1	ASSLEVNEQF
TRBV19	TRBJ2-3	ASQPAHPDPPGYSSTDTQY
TRBV5-1	TRBJ2-5	ASSAGPAETQY
TRBV6-5	TRBJ2-3	ASSYSRLWADTQY
TRBV6-6	TRBJ2-7	ASSKRTGDEQY
TRBV10-3	TRBJ2-7	AIRITGGYEQY
TRBV4-2	TRBJ2-2	ASTLGVAGSNTGELF
TRBV5-8	TRBJ1-6	ASSLYNSPLH
TRBV5-8	TRBJ1-1	ASSPPVWGQGILYYTEAF
TRBV4-2	TRBJ2-3	ASSQAGGPTDTQY
TRBV7-6	TRBJ2-7	ASSSGGWNYEQY
TRBV11-2	TRBJ1-1	ASSLVRGEVTEAF
TRBV10-2	TRBJ1-5	ASSDPPQGWDQPQH
TRBV6-5	TRBJ2-1	ASNPQRTYNEQF
TRBV21-1	TRBJ2-4	ASIFNLAKNIQY
TRBV4-1	TRBJ2-1	ASSQDWGGSYNEQF
TRBV19	TRBJ2-2	ASSIQGIGELF
TRBV11-2	TRBJ1-1	ASSFTGRLEAF
TRBV7-9	TRBJ1-5	ASSLFSFSNQPQH
TRBV5-4	TRBJ2-2	ASSPTSGGDTGELF
TRBV5-6	TRBJ1-1	ASSLIGRNTEAF
TRBV27	TRBJ1-2	ASSFGGGNYGYT
TRBV5-1	TRBJ2-1	ASGEGWKNNEQF
TRBV28	TRBJ2-1	ASSLPGGPYNEQF
TRBV7-9	TRBJ1-4	ASSLLEKLF
TRBV6-6	TRBJ1-4	ASSYTETGVVEKLF
TRBV27	TRBJ1-2	ASSMHTGLANYGYT
TRBV2	TRBJ2-7	ASRERPIIYEQY
TRBV11-3	TRBJ2-3	ASSPLAGGSTDTQY
TRBV28	TRBJ2-7	ASSERVNEQY
TRBV11-2	TRBJ2-7	ASSLIKGRGLDEQY
TRBV5-5	TRBJ2-7	ASSSIAGEPLEQY
TRBV7-6	TRBJ2-3	ASSSYRGRTDTQY
TRBV19	TRBJ2-7	ASSTPGQGFNEQY
TRBV28	TRBJ2-5	ASSLLAGNQETQY
TRBV4-2	TRBJ2-2	ASSQERGTGELF
TRBV7-8	TRBJ2-5	ASSAKTGVGTQY
TRBV3-1/TRBV3-2	TRBJ2-1	ASSRPGAGNYNEQF
TRBV6-5	TRBJ2-2	ASSYSNRNTGELF
TRBV3-1/TRBV3-2	TRBJ1-1	ASSDQGAVFWAF
TRBV7-9	TRBJ1-3	ASSLGDRNSGNTIY
TRBV5-1	TRBJ2-7	ASSPGGGSSYEQY
TRBV28	TRBJ1-1	ASSSRDRGTEAF